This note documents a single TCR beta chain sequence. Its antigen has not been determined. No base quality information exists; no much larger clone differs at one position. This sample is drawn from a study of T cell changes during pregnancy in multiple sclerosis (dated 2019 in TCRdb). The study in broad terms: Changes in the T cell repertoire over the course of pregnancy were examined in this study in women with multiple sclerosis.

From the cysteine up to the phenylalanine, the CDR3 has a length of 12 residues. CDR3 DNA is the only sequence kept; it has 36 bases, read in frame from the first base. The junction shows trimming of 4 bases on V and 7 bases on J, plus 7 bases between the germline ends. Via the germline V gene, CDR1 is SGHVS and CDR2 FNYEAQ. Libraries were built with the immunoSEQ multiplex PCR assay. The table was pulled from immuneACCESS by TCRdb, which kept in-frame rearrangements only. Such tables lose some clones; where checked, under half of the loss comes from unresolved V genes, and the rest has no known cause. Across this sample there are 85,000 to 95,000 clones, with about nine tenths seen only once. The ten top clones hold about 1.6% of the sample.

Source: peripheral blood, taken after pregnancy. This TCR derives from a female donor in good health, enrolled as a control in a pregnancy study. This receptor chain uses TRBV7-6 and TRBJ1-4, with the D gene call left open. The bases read TGTGCCAGCAGCTCGGCAGGTGAAAAACTGTTTTTT. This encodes CASSSAGEKLFF.